A selection of T cell receptor beta chains follows, all from one sample in a study of blood T cell repertoires in COVID-19. Only in-frame clones appear in the TCRdb table, and some are missing; sequencing was by immunoSEQ multiplex PCR. The sample comprises 100,000 to 150,000 clones, approximately 88% of which are singletons, and 1.4% rests with the top ten. The sample was peripheral blood. Receptor source: a man aged 60-69 years with acute or convalescent COVID-19. CDR3s include the opening cysteine and the closing phenylalanine or tryptophan. The D gene is left open where the match is weak. Where a row states a size, it is once, few, many or the class of an expanded clone; other rows omit it.

>TRBD1|TRBV5-4|TRBJ2-1|-
TGTGCCAGCAGCCCGGGACAGAGCTCCTACAATGAGCAGTTCTTC
CASSPGQSSYNEQFF
>TRBD1|TRBV5-6|TRBJ1-4|-
TGTGCCAGCAGCTCGGGACAGCTTAATGAAAAACTGTTTTTT
CASSSGQLNEKLFF
>-|TRBV5-1|TRBJ2-7|-
TGCGCCAGCAGCTTGGGAGAGAGGGCCTACGAGCAGTACTTC
CASSLGERAYEQYF
>-|TRBV29-1|TRBJ1-5|-
TGCAGCGTTGAACAGACATATCAGCCCCAGCATTTT
CSVEQTYQPQHF
>-|TRBV7-3|TRBJ1-5|once
TGTGCCAGCAGCTTAAGGTCAGGGGATCAGCCCCAGCATTTT
CASSLRSGDQPQHF
>-|TRBV10-3|TRBJ1-1|-
TGTGCCATCAGTGAAGGCTGGGGGCAAAGGAATGAAGCTTTCTTT
CAISEGWGQRNEAFF
>-|TRBV6-5|TRBJ2-3|-
TGTGCCAGCAGCGGGGAACCCACAGATACGCAGTATTTT
CASSGEPTDTQYF
>-|TRBV21-1|TRBJ2-7|-
TGTGCCAGCAGAAAAGCTACCTACGAGCAGTACTTC
CASRKATYEQYF
>TRBD1|TRBV28|TRBJ1-4|few
TGTGCCAGCAGTTTAGAGGGGGCATCGGAAAAACTGTTTTTT
CASSLEGASEKLFF
>-|TRBV28|TRBJ2-1|-
TGTGCCAGTACTTTCGGACAGCCGTCTCCCTACAATGAGCAGTTCTTC
CASTFGQPSPYNEQFF
>-|TRBV5-1|TRBJ2-7|-
TGCGCCAGCAGCTTGTGGGGGCAAGACGAGCAGTACTTC
CASSLWGQDEQYF
>-|TRBV5-1|TRBJ1-2|-
TGCGCCAGCACCTTGTCAGGGGCCAACTATGGCTACACCTTC
CASTLSGANYGYTF
>TRBD2|TRBV9|TRBJ2-1|-
TGTGCCAGCAGCGTGGGACTAGCGGGGGTTCTCTACAATGAGCAGTTCTTC
CASSVGLAGVLYNEQFF
>-|TRBV2|TRBJ2-2|-
TGTGCCGCACGGGGCGGGATAGAAACCGGGGAGCTGTTTTTT
CAARGGIETGELFF
>-|TRBV10-3|TRBJ2-5|-
TGTGCCATCAGTGATGGGCAGGGAGGTAGGGGTCAAGAGACCCAGTACTTC
CAISDGQGGRGQETQYF
>-|TRBV5-1|TRBJ1-4|-
TGCGCCAGCAGCTTGGCAGGGAAGATGTCAAATGAAAAACTGTTTTTT
CASSLAGKMSNEKLFF